The 5 T cell receptor beta chains reported below all come from one sample, sequenced in a study of T cell responses to AZD1222 COVID-19 vaccine. TCRdb's copy holds only in-frame clones and misses some; the assay was immunoSEQ multiplex PCR. The sample has 150,000 to 200,000 clones, 90% seen once. The sequenced sample was peripheral blood, obtained 28 days after the second AZD1222 dose. The receptors shown here come from an adult who received the AZD1222 COVID-19 vaccine.

Worth noting for this clone: Other DNA sequences within the sample encode an identical CDR3. The J gene is TRBJ2-1, the V gene TRBV7-9; tentatively, D is TRBD2 (5 bases). The V gene lost 5 bases and the J gene lost 6 bases, with 11 bases spanning the gap. The germline V gene has CDR1 SEHNR and CDR2 FQNEAQ (reference sequence). The CDR3 has 13 residues. CDR3 in amino acids: CASSPPRVNEQFF. CDR3 sequence (DNA): TGTGCCAGCAGCCCCCCGCGGGTCAATGAGCAGTTCTTC.

The rearrangement joins TRBV18 to TRBJ2-7; D is perhaps TRBD1 (6 bases). The germline V and J ends were trimmed by 3 bases and 3 bases, with 15 bases remaining between them. The CDR3 runs to 15 residues. Germline CDR1 KGHSH, CDR2 LQKENI. The DNA of the CDR3 is TGTGCCAGCTCACCGATCGACCAGGGGTACTACGAGCAGTACTTC. Translation gives CASSPIDQGYYEQYF.

In DNA, the CDR3 is TGTGCCAGCAGACTGAACAGGGTACAGACCCAGTACTTC. As protein: CASRLNRVQTQYF. The chain carries TRBV28 and TRBJ2-5; perhaps TRBD1 as D (6 bases). The V end was cut by 6 bases, the J end by 6 bases, with 14 bases between. Germline CDR1 reads MDHEN; CDR2 reads SYDVKM. The CDR3 has 13 amino acids.

The chain links TRBV6-5 to TRBJ1-6, with 7 bases matching TRBD1. Germline CDR1 reads MNHEY; CDR2 reads SVGAGI. V lost 6 bases, J lost 7 bases, and 9 bases stayed unmatched. CDR3 size: 15 residues. Written as DNA, the CDR3 is TGTGCCAGCAGCATAACCGGGACAGCGAATTCACCCCTCCACTTT. Encoded protein: CASSITGTANSPLHF.

CDR3 amino acids: CASSLGTGGARETQYF. In DNA form, the CDR3 reads TGTGCCAGCAGTTTAGGGACAGGGGGCGCCCGGGAGACCCAGTACTTC. J is TRBJ2-5 and V is TRBV28; 12 nucleotides match TRBD1. Trimming removed 2 bases from V and 5 bases from J; junction bases left unmatched: 6. Germline V gene sequence: CDR1 MDHEN, CDR2 SYDVKM. The CDR3 contains 16 residues. The full variable domain, its missing parts supplied by reference TRBV28 and TRBJ2-5, is DVKVTQSSRYLVKRTGEKVFLECVQDMDHENMFWYRQDPGLGLRLIYFSYDVKMKEKGDIPEGYSVSREKKERFSLILESASTNQTSMYLCASSLGTGGARETQYFGPGTRLLVL.